Presented here are 5 T cell receptor beta chains from one specimen sequenced in a study of blood T cell repertoires in COVID-19. The table came from immunoSEQ multiplex PCR; TCRdb's copy has only in-frame clones and leaves some out. The profile covers about 150,000 clones, with about 83% appearing a single time and 9% to 13% taken by the ten largest. Sequencing was performed on peripheral blood. Every receptor here comes from an older woman with COVID-19, enrolled during active disease.

The chain carries TRBV4-2 and TRBJ2-3; the match to TRBD2 covers 8 bases. Germline V gene sequence: CDR1 LGHNA, CDR2 YNFKEQ. The trim removed 4 bases at V and 1 base at J, leaving 4 bases unmatched. The CDR3 contains 15 residues. In DNA form, the CDR3 reads TGTGCCAGCAGCCCGGGGGGGTCGGGCACAGATACGCAGTATTTT. Its protein is CASSPGGSGTDTQYF.

The chain couples TRBV30 to TRBJ1-1, with D possibly being TRBD1 (6 bases). The germline V gene has CDR1 GTSNPN and CDR2 SVGIG (reference sequence). The CDR3 runs 14 residues. V lost 5 bases to trimming and J lost 0 bases, with 13 bases between them. CDR3 bases: TGTGCCTGGGGGGGCGGGGGAATGAACACTGAAGCTTTCTTT. Protein: CAWGGGGMNTEAFF.

V usage is TRBV21-1 and J usage is TRBJ1-2; the DNA was not compared with TRBD1, the D call given in the table. TRBV21-1 is a documented pseudogene. The CDR3 extends over 13 amino acids. The CDR3 loop reads CASTHSPFYGYTF. In nucleotides, the CDR3 is TGTGCCAGTACCCACAGTCCGTTCTATGGCTACACCTTC.

The chain recombines TRBV2 with TRBJ1-6; D call uncertain. V lost 3 bases, J lost 8 bases, and 5 bases lay in between. The CDR3 extends over 12 amino acids. Germline CDR1 SNHLY, CDR2 FYNNEI. The CDR3 bases are TGTGCCAGCAGTGATGAGGATTCACCCCTCCACTTT. Its protein is CASSDEDSPLHF.

The CDR3 sequence is CASSLYQGALNEKLFF. The CDR3 DNA is TGTGCCAGCAGCTTGTACCAGGGGGCGCTTAATGAAAAACTGTTTTTT. This chain links TRBV5-6 with TRBJ1-4; TRBD1 aligns across 8 bases. The J segment lost 4 bases and the V segment lost 1 base, leaving 6 bases of the junction unmatched. Germline V gene data show CDR1 as SGHDT and CDR2 as YYEEEE. This CDR3 has 16 amino acids.